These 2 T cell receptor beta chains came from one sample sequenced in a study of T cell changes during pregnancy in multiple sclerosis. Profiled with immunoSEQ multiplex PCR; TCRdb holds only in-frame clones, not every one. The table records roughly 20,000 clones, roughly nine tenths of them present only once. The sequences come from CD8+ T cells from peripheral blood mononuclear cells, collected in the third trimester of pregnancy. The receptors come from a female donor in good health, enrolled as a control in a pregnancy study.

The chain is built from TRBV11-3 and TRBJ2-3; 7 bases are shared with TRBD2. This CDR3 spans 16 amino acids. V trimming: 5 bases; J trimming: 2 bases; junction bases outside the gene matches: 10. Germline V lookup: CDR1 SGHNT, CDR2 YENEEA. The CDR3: CASSARTGTNTDTQYF. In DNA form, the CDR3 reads TGTGCCAGCAGCGCCAGGACCGGGACTAACACAGATACGCAGTATTTT.

CDR3: CASSASGEADTQYF. The DNA of the CDR3 is TGTGCCAGCAGTGCCAGCGGGGAGGCAGATACGCAGTATTTT. The chain is built from TRBV6-4 and TRBJ2-3, with 7 positions matching TRBD2. The trim removed 4 bases at V and 4 bases at J, leaving 5 bases unmatched. CDR1 is MRHNA and CDR2 is SNTAGT in the germline V gene. This CDR3 comprises 14 residues.